What follows describes a single TCR beta chain. Per the original methods: How many nucleated cells were present was estimated from reference gene primer amplification. Using immunoSEQ multiplex PCR, the repertoire was profiled, and TCRdb retains in-frame clones only, with some absent. V and J calls plus clone size are reproduced from that table; the DNA served to infer D and trimming. The data hold about 210,000 clones, with 92% observed a single time. The CDR3 is made up of 17 amino acids. V trimming: 6 bases; J trimming: 2 bases; junction bases outside the gene matches: 16. Germline V gives CDR1 MDHEN, CDR2 SYDVKM. The sample comes from a study of blood T cell repertoires in COVID-19. Study details: From the United States, Italy and Spain came samples of acute and convalescent COVID-19. PBMCs, B-cell-depleted T cells, or T cells were the source of the cDNA or gDNA that made up the material.

Sequencing used peripheral blood. The TCR sequence derives from a man aged 30 to 45 with acute or convalescent COVID-19. The chain uses TRBV28 and TRBJ2-7, with 7 bases aligning to TRBD2. The CDR3 protein is CASRLEGRASGTYEQYF. CDR3 sequence (DNA): TGTGCCAGCAGGCTAGAAGGTAGGGCTAGCGGAACCTACGAGCAGTACTTC.